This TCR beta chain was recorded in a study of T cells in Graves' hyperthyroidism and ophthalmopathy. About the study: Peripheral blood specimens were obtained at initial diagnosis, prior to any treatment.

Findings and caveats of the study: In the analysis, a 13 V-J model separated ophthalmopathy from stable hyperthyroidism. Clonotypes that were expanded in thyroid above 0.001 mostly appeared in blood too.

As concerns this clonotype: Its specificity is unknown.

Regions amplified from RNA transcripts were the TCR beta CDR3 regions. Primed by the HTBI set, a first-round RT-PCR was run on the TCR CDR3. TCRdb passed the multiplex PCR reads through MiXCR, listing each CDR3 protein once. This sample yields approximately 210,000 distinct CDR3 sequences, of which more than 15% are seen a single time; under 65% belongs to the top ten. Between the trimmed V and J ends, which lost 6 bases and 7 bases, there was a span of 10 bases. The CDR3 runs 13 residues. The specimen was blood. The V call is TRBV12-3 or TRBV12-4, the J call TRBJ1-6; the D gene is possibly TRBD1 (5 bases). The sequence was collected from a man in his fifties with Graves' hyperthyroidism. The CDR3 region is CASRIRGNSPLHF. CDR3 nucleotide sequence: TGTGCCAGCAGGATACGGGGGAATTCACCCCTCCACTTT.